This T cell receptor beta chain was profiled in a study of technical replicates of blood from a few donors. Sequenced by immunoSEQ multiplex PCR; TCRdb stores in-frame clones only, minus some. The profile shows 80,000 to 95,000 clones, about 91% of them singletons. The V and J ends lost 3 bases and 1 base respectively, with 15 bases between them. CDR1 is MGHDK, CDR2 SYGVNS, per germline. This CDR3 has 17 residues. The sequencing sample was made of T cells isolated from PBMCs. The clonotype was recovered from a human donor in good health. The chain uses TRBV25-1 and TRBJ2-2; perhaps TRBD1 as D (5 bases). The CDR3 nucleotides read TGTGCCAGCAGTGACCTTCGGGCAGGGAAGAACACCGGGGAGCTGTTTTTT. This sequence encodes CASSDLRAGKNTGELFF.